This is a list of T cell receptor beta chains from one sample in a study of neurological immune-mediated disorders. Via MiXCR, TCRdb re-called the 5' RACE reads, giving one row per CDR3 protein. The data show roughly 56,000 distinct CDR3 sequences, approximately 10% seen once. The sample taken for sequencing was PBMCs. These TCRs come from a man between 60 and 70 years old in good health. Each CDR3 is given with its conserved first and last residue. The order of the fields is V gene, D gene, J gene, clone size, CDR3 DNA, CDR3 protein. The D gene is left open where the match is weak. Not every row has a clone size; where given, it reads once, few, many or a size class.

TRBV7-2	NA	TRBJ2-1	many	TGTGCCAGCAGCTTAGACTACGGAGCCAATGAGCAGTTCTTC	CASSLDYGANEQFF
TRBV20-1	NA	TRBJ2-1	many	TGCAGTGAAAGTGGGGGTTTCTACAATGAGCAGTTCTTC	CSESGGFYNEQFF
TRBV14	NA	TRBJ2-7	many	TGTGCCAGCAGCCAAACAGGGTTCAACTACGAGCAGTACTTC	CASSQTGFNYEQYF
TRBV27	TRBD2	TRBJ2-3	many	TGTGCCAGCAGTGAAGAGCGGGACCTGCAGTATTTT	CASSEERDLQYF
TRBV20-1	NA	TRBJ1-2	few	TGCAGTGCTAGGGGATACGGGGGGCTCTCCTTC	CSARGYGGLSF
TRBV3-1	NA	TRBJ1-4	many	TGTGCCAGCAACCACGGTAATGAAAAACTGTTTTTT	CASNHGNEKLFF
TRBV7-2	NA	TRBJ1-1	many	TGTGCCAGCAGCCTCGTGGGGCTGGCGAACACTGAAGCTTTCTTT	CASSLVGLANTEAFF
TRBV3-1	NA	TRBJ2-5	NA	TGTGCCAGCAGCCAGGGGAGACTTCGGGCTGCCGGGACCCAGTACTTC	CASSQGRLRAAGTQYF
TRBV10-3	TRBD1	TRBJ1-1	many	TGTGCCATCAGTGAAGGACAGGGGGCTGAAGCTTTCTTT	CAISEGQGAEAFF
TRBV9	TRBD1	TRBJ2-1	many	TGTGCCAGCAGCTCTCGGGACAGCTCCTACAATGAGCAGTTCTTC	CASSSRDSSYNEQFF
TRBV4-3	NA	TRBJ1-5	many	TGCGCCAGCAGCCAAGATCGGGATCAGCCCCAGCATTTT	CASSQDRDQPQHF
TRBV7-2	NA	TRBJ1-1	many	TGTGCCAGCAGCTTAGGGGCCTCTGAAGCTTTCTTT	CASSLGASEAFF
TRBV6-2/TRBV6-3	NA	TRBJ1-2	NA	TGTGCCAGCAGTTACGGCAGGTCATATGGCTACACCTTC	CASSYGRSYGYTF
TRBV11-2	TRBD1	TRBJ1-2	many	TGTGCCAGCCTCGGACAGGGACGAACTAACTATGGCTACACCTTC	CASLGQGRTNYGYTF
TRBV6-5	NA	TRBJ2-6	few	TGTGCCAGCAGTTACTCAGACAGAGCTGGGGCCAACGTCCTGACTTTC	CASSYSDRAGANVLTF
TRBV6-1	NA	TRBJ1-1	many	TGTGCCAGCAGTCCCAGACAGAGGGGCACTGAAGCTTTCTTT	CASSPRQRGTEAFF
TRBV7-9	TRBD1	TRBJ2-7	many	TGTGCCAGCAGCTCCCGGGACAGGGGGAGGCACGAGCAGTACTTC	CASSSRDRGRHEQYF
TRBV28	NA	TRBJ2-5	many	TGTGCCAGCAGAGCCACCGTAGGGGGGGGGCCAGAGACCCAGTACTTC	CASRATVGGGPETQYF
TRBV7-8	TRBD1	TRBJ2-7	many	TGTGCCAGCAGCCCAGCCGGGACACAGGGGTGGGACGAGCAGTACTTC	CASSPAGTQGWDEQYF
TRBV5-1	NA	TRBJ2-7	many	TGCGCCAGCAGCTTCCTGACAGGAAACTACGAGCAGTACTTC	CASSFLTGNYEQYF
TRBV20-1	NA	TRBJ1-2	medium-sized	TGCAGTGCTGACCGGGACGGACATGGCTACACCTTC	CSADRDGHGYTF
TRBV20-1	NA	TRBJ2-3	NA	TGCAGTGCTGAACATAGCGGATCTAGGGGCACAGATACGCAGTATTTT	CSAEHSGSRGTDTQYF
TRBV21-1	NA	TRBJ1-1	NA	TGTGCCAGCAGCAAGGACTCCAGGGGCGCTGAAGCTTTCTTT	CASSKDSRGAEAFF
TRBV27	NA	TRBJ1-2	many	TGTGCCAGCAGTTTAGCTGGGGGAATCCCCTATGGCTACACCTTC	CASSLAGGIPYGYTF
TRBV27	TRBD1	TRBJ2-2	many	TGTGCCAGCAGTACACAGGGGGCCGGGGAGCTGTTTTTT	CASSTQGAGELFF
TRBV5-1	TRBD1	TRBJ1-2	many	TGCGCCAGCAGCAGGATTCCGGGACAGGATAACTATGGCTACACCTTC	CASSRIPGQDNYGYTF
TRBV6-1	TRBD1	TRBJ1-1	many	TGTGCCAGCAGGGCCCGGACAGGGCGGACTGAAGCTTTCTTT	CASRARTGRTEAFF
TRBV4-3	NA	TRBJ1-2	many	TGCGCCAGCAGCCAAGTCTACGCCGGTGAAGTTCCGGGTTTTTATTATGGCTACACCTTC	CASSQVYAGEVPGFYYGYTF
TRBV25-1	NA	TRBJ1-2	many	TGTGCCAGCAGTGATCCAACAGGGCCGGGACGAGGCTACACCTTC	CASSDPTGPGRGYTF
TRBV19	NA	TRBJ1-1	NA	TGTGCCAGTCATGGGCCCCATCAGGGGAAGAACACTGAAGCTTTCTTT	CASHGPHQGKNTEAFF
TRBV28	NA	TRBJ2-7	many	TGTGCCAGCACCTCAAGTCAATACGAGCAGTACTTC	CASTSSQYEQYF
TRBV20-1	NA	TRBJ1-2	many	TGCAGTGCTCGGGGTAACTTCCCTGGCTACACCTTC	CSARGNFPGYTF
TRBV7-8	TRBD1	TRBJ2-2	many	TGTGCCAGCAGCTCCACCGGGACAGCGAACACCGGGGAGCTGTTTTTT	CASSSTGTANTGELFF
TRBV28	NA	TRBJ2-5	many	TGTGCCAGCAGTCTCCCACAGAGGGGAGAGACCCAGTACTTC	CASSLPQRGETQYF
TRBV4-3	NA	TRBJ1-4	many	TGCGCCAGCCGGTGGACCCTAACTAATGAAAAACTGTTTTTT	CASRWTLTNEKLFF
TRBV20-1	NA	TRBJ2-7	many	TGCAGTGCTAGAGAGGGACCAGGGGTCTACGAGCAGTACTTC	CSAREGPGVYEQYF
TRBV20-1	NA	TRBJ1-1	NA	TGCAGTGGCCACAGGGATATGAACACTGAAGCTTTCTTT	CSGHRDMNTEAFF
TRBV20-1	NA	TRBJ2-1	many	TGCAGTGCTCCTCCCGGGCGAGGGGCCCCTGAGCAGTTCTTC	CSAPPGRGAPEQFF
TRBV10-3	NA	TRBJ2-7	many	TGTGCCATCAGTGAGTCCCGAGAGACTTACTCCTACGAGCAGTACTTC	CAISESRETYSYEQYF
TRBV7-2	TRBD1	TRBJ1-2	many	TGTGCCAGCAGCTTCGTGGAGGGGGCATCGAGCTACACCTTC	CASSFVEGASSYTF
TRBV12-3/TRBV12-4	NA	TRBJ2-5	many	TGTGCCAGCACTCCGTCCCAACAAGAGACCCAGTACTTC	CASTPSQQETQYF
TRBV4-3	NA	TRBJ2-3	many	TGCGCCAGCAGCCAAGAAATTGGATCAGCGAATACGCAGTATTTT	CASSQEIGSANTQYF
TRBV25-1	TRBD1	TRBJ1-1	many	TGTGCCAGCAGTGATTTTCAGGGGGGGAGAGAAGCTTTCTTT	CASSDFQGGREAFF
TRBV12-3/TRBV12-4	TRBD1	TRBJ1-2	many	TGTGCCAGCAGTTTAAGACAGGGCCACGGCTACACCTTC	CASSLRQGHGYTF
TRBV29-1	NA	TRBJ1-1	many	TGCAGCGTTGACTCACAGGGAATCGGCCGGCTAGCTTTCTTT	CSVDSQGIGRLAFF
TRBV5-5	TRBD1	TRBJ2-7	many	TGTGCCAGCAGCATGGGGGGGACAGGGGTTATCGAGCAGTACTTC	CASSMGGTGVIEQYF
TRBV5-6	TRBD1	TRBJ2-3	many	TGTGCCAGCAGTCCAACAGGGGACGCAGATACGCAGTATTTT	CASSPTGDADTQYF
TRBV6-2/TRBV6-3	TRBD2	TRBJ2-7	NA	TGTGCCAGCACGGCCGGGACTAGCCTCTACGAGCAGTACTTC	CASTAGTSLYEQYF
TRBV12-3/TRBV12-4	NA	TRBJ2-5	NA	TGCGCCTGCAGCCCTGGGCAAGAGACCCAGTACTTC	CACSPGQETQYF
TRBV20-1	TRBD2	TRBJ2-2	many	TGCAGTGCTCCTGGGGGGGGATTGAACACCGGGGAGCTGTTTTTT	CSAPGGGLNTGELFF
TRBV29-1	NA	TRBJ2-2	many	TGCAGCGTGCAAAGGGGACCTAACACCGGGGAGCTGTTTTTT	CSVQRGPNTGELFF
TRBV24-1	NA	TRBJ1-2	many	TGTGCCACCAGTGATCCCCTACGGGCGGGGGTCTATGGCTACACCTTC	CATSDPLRAGVYGYTF
TRBV24-1	NA	TRBJ2-7	many	TGTGCCACCAGTGGGGACCGCTCCTACGAGCAGTACTTC	CATSGDRSYEQYF
TRBV20-1	NA	TRBJ2-5	many	TGCAGTGCTAGAGATTCGCAGACAAGACAGACCCAGTACTTC	CSARDSQTRQTQYF
TRBV20-1	NA	TRBJ2-1	NA	TGCAGTGCTTCAGGGGATGGGGGATCCTACAATGAGCAGTTCTTC	CSASGDGGSYNEQFF